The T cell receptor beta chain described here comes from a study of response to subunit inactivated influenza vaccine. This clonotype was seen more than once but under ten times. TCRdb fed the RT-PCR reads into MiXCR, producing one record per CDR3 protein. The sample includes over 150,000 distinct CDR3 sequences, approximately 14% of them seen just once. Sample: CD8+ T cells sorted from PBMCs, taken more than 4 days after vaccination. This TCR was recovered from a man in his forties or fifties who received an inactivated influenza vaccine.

The CDR3 is CASSKLAAYNEQFF. CDR3 sequence (DNA): TGTGCCAGCAGTAAACTAGCGGCCTACAATGAGCAGTTCTTC. The rearrangement links TRBV27 to TRBJ2-1, with TRBD2 matching over 8 bases. This CDR3 has 14 residues. Trimming took 5 bases from V and 2 from J; bases not matched to a gene: 2. Germline V gives CDR1 MNHEY, CDR2 SMNVEV (reference sequence).